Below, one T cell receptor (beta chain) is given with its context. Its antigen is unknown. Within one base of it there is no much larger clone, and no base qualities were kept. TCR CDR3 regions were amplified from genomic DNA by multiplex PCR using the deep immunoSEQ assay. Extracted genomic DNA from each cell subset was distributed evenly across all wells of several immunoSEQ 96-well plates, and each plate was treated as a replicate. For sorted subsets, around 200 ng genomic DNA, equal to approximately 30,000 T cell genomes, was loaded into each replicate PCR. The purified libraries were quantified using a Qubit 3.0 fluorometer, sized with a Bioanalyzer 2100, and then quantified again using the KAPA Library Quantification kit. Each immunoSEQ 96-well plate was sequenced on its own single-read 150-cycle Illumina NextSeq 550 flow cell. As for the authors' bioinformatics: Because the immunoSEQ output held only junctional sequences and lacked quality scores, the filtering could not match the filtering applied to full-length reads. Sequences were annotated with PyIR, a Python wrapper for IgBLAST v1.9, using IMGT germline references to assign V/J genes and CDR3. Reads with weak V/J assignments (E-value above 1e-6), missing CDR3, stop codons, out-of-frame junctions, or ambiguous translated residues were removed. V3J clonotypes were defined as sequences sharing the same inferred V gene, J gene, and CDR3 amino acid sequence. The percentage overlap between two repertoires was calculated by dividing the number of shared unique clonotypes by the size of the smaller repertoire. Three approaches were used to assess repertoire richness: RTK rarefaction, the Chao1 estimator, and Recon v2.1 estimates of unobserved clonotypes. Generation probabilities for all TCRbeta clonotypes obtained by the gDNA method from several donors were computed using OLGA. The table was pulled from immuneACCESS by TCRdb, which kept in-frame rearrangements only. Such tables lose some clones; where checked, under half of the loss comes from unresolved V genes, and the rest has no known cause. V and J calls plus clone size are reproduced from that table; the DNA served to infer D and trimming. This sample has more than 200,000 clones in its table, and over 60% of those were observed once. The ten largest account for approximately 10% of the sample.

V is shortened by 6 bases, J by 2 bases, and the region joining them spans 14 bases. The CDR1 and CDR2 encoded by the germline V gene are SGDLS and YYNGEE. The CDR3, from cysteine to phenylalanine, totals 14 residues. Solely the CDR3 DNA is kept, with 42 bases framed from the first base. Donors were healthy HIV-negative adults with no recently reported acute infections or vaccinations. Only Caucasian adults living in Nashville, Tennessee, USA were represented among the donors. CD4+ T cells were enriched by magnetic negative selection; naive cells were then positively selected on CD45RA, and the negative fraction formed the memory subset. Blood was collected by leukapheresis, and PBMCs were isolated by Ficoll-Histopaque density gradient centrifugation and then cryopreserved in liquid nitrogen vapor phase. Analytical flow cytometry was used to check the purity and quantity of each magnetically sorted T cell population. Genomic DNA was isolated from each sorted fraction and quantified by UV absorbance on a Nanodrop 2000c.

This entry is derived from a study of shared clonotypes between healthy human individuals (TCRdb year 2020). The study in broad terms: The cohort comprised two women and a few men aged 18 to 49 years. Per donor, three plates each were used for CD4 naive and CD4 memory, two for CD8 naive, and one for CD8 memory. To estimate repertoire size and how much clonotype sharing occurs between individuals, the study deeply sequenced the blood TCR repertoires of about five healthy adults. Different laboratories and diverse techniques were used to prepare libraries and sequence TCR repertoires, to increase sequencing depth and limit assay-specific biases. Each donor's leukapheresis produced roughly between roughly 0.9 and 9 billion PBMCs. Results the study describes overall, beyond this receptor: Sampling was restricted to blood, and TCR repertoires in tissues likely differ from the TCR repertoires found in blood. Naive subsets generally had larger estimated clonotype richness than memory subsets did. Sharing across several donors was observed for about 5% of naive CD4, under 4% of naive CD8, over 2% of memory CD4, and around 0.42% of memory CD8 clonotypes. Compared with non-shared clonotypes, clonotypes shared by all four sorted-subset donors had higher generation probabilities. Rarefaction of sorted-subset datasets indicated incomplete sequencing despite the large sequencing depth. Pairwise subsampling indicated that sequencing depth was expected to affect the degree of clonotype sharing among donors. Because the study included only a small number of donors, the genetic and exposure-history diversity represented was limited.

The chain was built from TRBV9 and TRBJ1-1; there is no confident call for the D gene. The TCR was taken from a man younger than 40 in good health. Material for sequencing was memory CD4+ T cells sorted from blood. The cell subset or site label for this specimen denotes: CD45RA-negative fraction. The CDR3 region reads CASTGGWRNTEAFF. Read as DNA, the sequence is TGTGCCAGCACTGGCGGATGGAGAAACACTGAAGCTTTCTTT. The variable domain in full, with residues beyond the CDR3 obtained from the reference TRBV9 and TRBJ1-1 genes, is DSGVTQTPKHLITATGQRVTLRCSPRSGDLSVYWYQQSLDQGLQFLIQYYNGEERAKGNILERFSAQQFPDLHSELNLSSLELGDSALYFCASTGGWRNTEAFFGQGTRLTVV.